The 13 T cell receptor beta chains reported below all come from one sample, sequenced in a study of blood T cell repertoires in COVID-19. TCRdb's copy holds only in-frame clones and misses some; the assay was immunoSEQ multiplex PCR. The profile shows fewer than 200,000 clones, roughly 80% of them singletons. Sequences were obtained from PBMCs or T cells enriched from blood (not recorded which). The source of these receptors is a woman between 35 and 50 years old with acute COVID-19.

This clone was observed a handful of times. The rearrangement joins TRBV30 to TRBJ1-6; TRBD1 matches 7 bases. The length of the CDR3 is 12 residues. The germline V gene has CDR1 GTSNPN and CDR2 SVGIG (reference sequence). J gave up 10 bases and V 5 bases, and 5 bases lay outside the gene matches. The CDR3 DNA reads TGTGCCTGGCGACAGGGTAAATCACCCCTCCACTTT. It codes for CAWRQGKSPLHF.

This sequence joins TRBV3-1 (or the pseudogene TRBV3-2) and TRBJ2-3; a weak D match, TRBD2 (5 bases). Trimming took off 0 bases at V and 1 base at J, with 8 bases between the two ends. The CDR3 extends over 15 amino acids. CDR1 is LGHDT and CDR2 is YNNKEL in the germline V gene (reference sequence). The CDR3 nucleotides read TGTGCCAGCAGCCAAGACGGAGCGGGCACAGATACGCAGTATTTT. Its translation is CASSQDGAGTDTQYF.

The DNA for the CDR3 is TGTGCCAGCAGCTACAATGGAGGCAACTATGGCTACACCTTC. Translating gives CASSYNGGNYGYTF. The chain uses TRBV7-9 and TRBJ1-2; D is undetermined. The germline V and J ends were trimmed by 4 bases and 2 bases, with 11 bases remaining between them. This CDR3 has 14 amino acids. In germline, CDR1 is SEHNR, CDR2 FQNEAQ (reference sequence).

The chain is built from TRBV6-4 and TRBJ2-3, with a weak D call TRBD2 (5 bases). Trimming took off 6 bases at V and 8 bases at J, with 21 bases between the two ends. CDR1 MRHNA and CDR2 SNTAGT come from the germline V gene. This CDR3 is built from 15 residues. The DNA for the CDR3 is TGTGCCAGCAGCGAGACTGAGGGCGCTTCTGGTACGCAGTATTTT. Its translation is CASSETEGASGTQYF.

In DNA form, the CDR3 reads TGTGCCAGCAGCTTGGAGGGGAATACGCAGTATTTT. Residues: CASSLEGNTQYF. The chain joins TRBV5-5 to TRBJ2-3; D might be TRBD1 (5 bases). The CDR3 extends over 12 amino acids. V was cut by 0 bases and J by 7 bases, with 6 bases left in between. The germline V gene encodes CDR1 SGHKS and CDR2 YYEKEE (reference sequence).

This clone was found a few times. The gene calls are TRBV2 and TRBJ2-3, with D perhaps TRBD1 (6 bases). CDR1 and CDR2 from the germline V gene are SNHLY and FYNNEI. Trimming removed 3 bases from V and 2 bases from J, with 12 bases in between. This CDR3 is 15 amino acids long. CDR3: CASSDQGSTTDTQYF. The DNA for the CDR3 is TGTGCCAGCAGTGATCAGGGGTCGACCACAGATACGCAGTATTTT.

The chain carries TRBV13 and TRBJ2-7; D gene uncertain. Per the germline V gene, CDR1 is PRHDT and CDR2 is FYEKMQ (reference sequence). Trimming stripped 2 bases from V and 5 bases from J, with 7 bases between. CDR3 size: 12 residues. CDR3 in amino acids: CASSLRAHEQYV. The CDR3 nucleotides read TGTGCCAGCAGCTTAAGAGCCCACGAGCAGTACGTC.

The CDR3 DNA follows: TGTGCCAGCAGTGAAAGGATGGGGGCTGGGTATGGCTACACCTTC. This translates into CASSERMGAGYGYTF. The genes are TRBV2 and TRBJ1-2; D is perhaps TRBD1 (6 bases). CDR1 and CDR2 (germline): SNHLY, FYNNEI. The CDR3 consists of 15 residues. V was clipped by 2 bases and J by 5 bases, with 15 bases between them.

The V gene is TRBV15, the J gene TRBJ1-5; D possibly corresponds to TRBD1 (6 bases). CDR1 and CDR2 from the germline V gene are LNHNV and YYDKDF (reference sequence). The CDR3 runs 13 residues. V was clipped by 7 bases and J by 7 bases, with 14 bases between them. CDR3 sequence: CATNQGYEQPQHF. CDR3 bases: TGTGCCACCAACCAGGGGTATGAACAGCCCCAGCATTTT.

The gene calls are TRBV7-8 and TRBJ2-2; no clear D gene. In germline, CDR1 is SGHVS, CDR2 FQNEAQ. Trimming shortened V by 5 bases and J by 6 bases, and 10 bases separated the two germline ends. The CDR3 spans 13 residues. In DNA form, the CDR3 reads TGTGCCAGCAGCCGAGGAACAGCCGGGGAGCTGTTTTTT. Its protein is CASSRGTAGELFF.

The rearrangement links TRBV19 to TRBJ2-3; 9 bases agree with TRBD2. This CDR3 has 14 amino acids. Looked up from germline, CDR1 is LNHDA and CDR2 is SQIVND (reference sequence). V trimming: 6 bases; J trimming: 0 bases; junction bases outside the gene matches: 1. CDR3 sequence (DNA): TGTGCCAGTAGGACTAGCGGAAGCACAGATACGCAGTATTTT. It encodes CASRTSGSTDTQYF.

The V call is TRBV3-1 (or the pseudogene TRBV3-2), the J call TRBJ2-5; 9 bases align to TRBD2. V shed 4 bases, J shed 2 bases, and the junction held 8 bases outside the gene matches. CDR3 length equals 16 residues. In germline, CDR1 is LGHDT, CDR2 YNNKEL (reference sequence). The CDR3 DNA follows: TGTGCCAGCAGCCCAAGCGCTAGCGGGATACAAGAGACCCAGTACTTC. Amino acid sequence: CASSPSASGIQETQYF.

The chain's CDR3 is CASSLVTGGPEAFF. CDR3 nucleotide sequence: TGTGCCAGCAGCCTGGTCACAGGGGGCCCTGAAGCTTTCTTT. This rearrangement joins TRBV7-9 to TRBJ1-1; 9 positions agree with TRBD1. The germline V gene has CDR1 SEHNR and CDR2 FQNEAQ (reference sequence). V gave up 5 bases and J gave up 6 bases; unmatched junction bases: 7. The CDR3 length is 14 residues.